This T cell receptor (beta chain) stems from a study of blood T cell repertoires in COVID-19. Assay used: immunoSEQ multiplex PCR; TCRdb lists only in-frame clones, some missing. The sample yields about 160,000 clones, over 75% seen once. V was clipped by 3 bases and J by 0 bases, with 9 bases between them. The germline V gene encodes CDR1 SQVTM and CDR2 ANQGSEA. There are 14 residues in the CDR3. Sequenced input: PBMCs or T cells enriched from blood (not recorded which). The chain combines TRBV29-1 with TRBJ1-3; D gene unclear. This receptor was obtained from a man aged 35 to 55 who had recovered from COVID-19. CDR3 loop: CSVELGNSGNTIYF. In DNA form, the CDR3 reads TGCAGCGTTGAGTTGGGCAACTCTGGAAACACCATATATTTT.